This T cell receptor beta chain originates from a study of OX40 agonist ivuxolimab in advanced cancers. Study-wide context: The costimulatory receptor OX40 (CD134) was targeted by ivuxolimab, a fully human IgG2 agonistic monoclonal antibody. Partial responses occurred in three dose-escalation patients, of whom one had hepatocellular carcinoma and two had cutaneous melanoma. Prior anti-PD-1, anti-PD-L1 or anti-CTLA-4 therapy was permitted, and about 40% of dose-escalation patients had received checkpoint inhibitors. Among the approximately 54 dose-escalation patients, 19 had hepatocellular carcinoma, roughly 15 melanoma, 9 renal cell carcinoma and 9 head and neck cancer. The paper covers the monotherapy dose-escalation part of the phase I ivuxolimab trial, which included N ≈ 57 patients. A male proportion of around 81% and a mean age of 60 years, ranging from about 20 to 80, were recorded for the dose-escalation cohort. The purpose of peripheral TCRbeta sequencing was to test whether ivuxolimab changed TCR sequence diversity and led to clonal T-cell expansion. Intravenous ivuxolimab was administered to patients every 2 weeks at six dose levels: 0.01, 0.1, 0.3, 1.5, 3 and 10 mg/kg. General conclusions and limits of the study: Low levels of normalized T-cell clonal expansion were also seen in some patients who did not respond. After ivuxolimab, CD8+ T cells had more expanded clones than CD4+ T cells on average. Partial responders in the 0.1-3.0 mg/kg groups had among the lowest normalized peripheral clonal expansion, especially among CD8+ T cells. At doses from 0.1 to 3.0 mg/kg, clonal expansion was seen in both CD4+ and CD8+ blood T cells between baseline and week 6. The antigen specificity of the peripheral T cells that underwent clonal expansion was not determined.

Patients with autoimmune disease history or receiving systemic immunosuppression were excluded from the trial. Peripheral blood for TCR sequencing was collected from all dose cohorts at baseline, on cycle 4 day 1, and on cycle 7 day 1. Samples were obtained from an open-label, multicenter, first-in-human phase I dose-escalation trial of ivuxolimab. The trial enrolled adults with locally advanced or metastatic head and neck squamous cell, hepatocellular, melanoma or renal cell carcinoma. CD4+ and CD8+ T cells were sorted separately from peripheral blood before TCR sequencing. For sequencing of the TCRbeta CDR3 region, genomic DNA was extracted from the sorted cells. TCRbeta CDR3 regions were sequenced using the immunoSEQ Assay. TCRdb stores this immuneACCESS table with in-frame sequences only. Part of the clones is absent; in the studies checked, under half of the shortfall reflects unresolved V genes, and no reason is known for the rest. The sample table shows about 57,000 clones, and over 75% are seen once. Of the sample, about 4.7% falls within the top ten clones.

CDR1 MGHRA and CDR2 YSYEKL are derived from the germline V gene. The CDR3 holds 14 amino acids from the cysteine to the phenylalanine. The retained sequence is limited to the CDR3, 42 bases, with the frame set at the first base. V is cut by 5 bases and J by 0 bases, and the space between the germline ends is 8 bases. Regarding this clone: It lacks a known antigen. Base qualities are not recorded, but no much larger clone differs from it by a single base.

The source of this sequence is an adult with an advanced solid tumor such as melanoma, head and neck, liver or kidney cancer. Source: CD4+ or CD8+ T cells sorted from blood, taken in a trial of the OX40 agonist ivuxolimab. This sequence uses TRBV4-1 and TRBJ1-5; the D gene cannot be resolved reliably. Here the CDR3 is given as CASSGENSNQPQHF. The nucleotide sequence is TGCGCCAGCAGCGGAGAAAATAGCAATCAGCCCCAGCATTTT.